This T cell receptor (beta chain) was identified during a study of Ad26.COV2.S vaccination and SARS-CoV-2 variants. About the research overall: Donor had been placed in the Ad26.COV2.S arm of the COV1001 trial. Ad26.COV2.S given intramuscularly, once or twice 56 days apart.

Study-wide points: Vaccinees showed greater spike-specific TCR breadth than placebo recipients.

The protocol was immunoSEQ multiplex PCR, while the TCRdb copy is restricted to in-frame clones and leaves out a portion. Here the sample spans under 550,000 clones, 80% to 95% being singletons. Comment on this clone: Its matching antigen is unknown.

The CDR3 runs to 15 residues. Trimming stripped 2 bases from V and 6 bases from J, with 17 bases between. Germline V gene lookup returns CDR1 SQVTM and CDR2 ANQGSEA. Treatment meaning: 15 to 20 received Ad26.COV2.S at low or high dose, single or two shots; several received placebo; per-sample allocation not given. Samples were taken on day 63 after the first vaccine or placebo injection. The chain is built from TRBV29-1 and TRBJ2-1; D not certain. The sequencing here drew on peripheral blood, taken in a trial of Ad26.COV2.S vaccine versus placebo. This TCR was sampled from a person between 18 and 59 years old who received the Ad26.COV2.S COVID-19 vaccine or a placebo. This CDR3 reads CSVELTDVVGNEQFF. The CDR3 region has the DNA TGCAGCGTTGAACTTACGGATGTCGTAGGCAATGAGCAGTTCTTC.